This T cell receptor beta chain was profiled in a study of Ad26.COV2.S vaccination and SARS-CoV-2 variants. Here immunoSEQ multiplex PCR was the method, and the copy in TCRdb shows in-frame clones only, minus some. The sample holds under 550,000 clones, approximately 90% seen once. The germline V gene encodes CDR1 SNHLY and CDR2 FYNNEI. This CDR3 has 15 amino acids. Trimming cost V 0 bases and J 5 bases, with 13 bases left between them. Regarding treatment: around 19 received Ad26.COV2.S at low or high dose, single or two shots; five or six received placebo; per-sample allocation not given. Samples analyzed were those drawn on day 63 after the first vaccine or placebo injection. This clone was seen a handful of times.

The gene calls are TRBV2 and TRBJ1-2; D remains unclear. The TCR originated in a person between 18 and 60 years old who received the Ad26.COV2.S COVID-19 vaccine or a placebo. The sequenced sample was peripheral blood, obtained in a trial of Ad26.COV2.S vaccine versus placebo. Here the CDR3 reads CASSEARSFVYGYTF. The CDR3 DNA sequence: TGTGCCAGCAGTGAAGCAAGGTCCTTCGTTTATGGCTACACCTTC.